A selection of T cell receptor beta chains follows, all from one sample in a study of blood T cell repertoires in COVID-19. The method was immunoSEQ multiplex PCR; TCRdb's version includes in-frame clones alone and lacks a portion of them. Of over 250,000 clones listed, around nine tenths are singletons. What was sequenced was peripheral blood. These receptor sequences come from an older woman with acute or convalescent COVID-19. The CDR3 runs from the conserved cysteine through the conserved F or W. A D gene is named only where the DNA matches it firmly. The size of a clone is reported for some rows only, either as once, few or many, or as a class for expanded clones.

>TRBV9|NA|TRBJ1-3|once
TGTGCCAGCAGCCCGGGACTCTCCCCTGGAAACACCATATATTTT
CASSPGLSPGNTIYF
>TRBV6-5|NA|TRBJ1-4|NA
TGTGCCAGCGGGAGGACGCAAACTAATGAAAAACTGTTTTTT
CASGRTQTNEKLFF
>TRBV27|TRBD2|TRBJ2-3|NA
TGTGCCAGCAGTCCGGGACTAGCGGGGGCGGGGTGGGTGGATACGCAGTATTTT
CASSPGLAGAGWVDTQYF
>TRBV5-8|NA|TRBJ1-1|NA
TGTGCCAGATCACGCAGGGCTGTTTCGGGCACTGAAGCTTTCTTT
CARSRRAVSGTEAFF
>TRBV6-5|NA|TRBJ2-1|NA
TGTGCCAGCAGTTCGTGGCCTGCCTACAATGAGCAGTTCTTC
CASSSWPAYNEQFF
>TRBV5-1|TRBD1|TRBJ1-1|NA
TGCGCCAGCAGCTTGGTGTACAGGGGACCGAACACTGAAGCTTTCTTT
CASSLVYRGPNTEAFF
>TRBV6-1|NA|TRBJ1-4|NA
TGTGCCAGCAGTGTCGGGGGGTTTAATGAAAAACTGTTTTTT
CASSVGGFNEKLFF
>TRBV11-2|NA|TRBJ1-1|NA
TGTGCCAGCAGCCTCCCGACAAATTCTGAAGCTTTCTTT
CASSLPTNSEAFF
>TRBV5-1|TRBD1|TRBJ1-1|NA
TGCGCCAGCAGCTCGGGTCGTGGGACAGCTAACACTGAAGCTTTCTTT
CASSSGRGTANTEAFF
>TRBV15|NA|TRBJ1-3|NA
TGTGCCACCAGGACAGGCAACTCTGGAAACACCATATATTTT
CATRTGNSGNTIYF
>TRBV2|TRBD1|TRBJ1-6|NA
TGTGCCAGCAGGCCCCTAAGGGACAGGAGCTCCTATAATTCACCCCTCCACTTT
CASRPLRDRSSYNSPLHF
>TRBV4-3|NA|TRBJ2-5|NA
TGCGCCAGCAGCCAAGAGTCGGGGAGTCCCCAAGAGACCCAGTACTTC
CASSQESGSPQETQYF
>TRBV6-2/TRBV6-3|TRBD2|TRBJ2-1|NA
TGTGCCAGCAGTCAACTAGCGGGAACCTACAATGAGCAGTTCTTC
CASSQLAGTYNEQFF
>TRBV21-1|NA|TRBJ2-4|once
TGTGCCAGCAGCGCTTGGACAGGCCAAAGAATTCAGTACTTC
CASSAWTGQRIQYF
>TRBV18|TRBD2|TRBJ2-3|NA
TGTGCCAGCTCAACCCAGCGGGGGCTAACAGATACGCAGTATTTT
CASSTQRGLTDTQYF
>TRBV5-1|TRBD1|TRBJ2-7|NA
TGCGCCAGCAGCGAGACGACAGGGGGACCCTACGAGCAGTACTTC
CASSETTGGPYEQYF
>TRBV6-2/TRBV6-3|TRBD1|TRBJ1-1|NA
TGTGCCAGCAGTGAGGACAGGCTACTAGCTTTCTTT
CASSEDRLLAFF
>TRBV4-1|NA|TRBJ2-1|once
TGCGCCAGCAGCCAAGATACTACCTGGGATGAGCAGTTCTTC
CASSQDTTWDEQFF
>TRBV18|NA|TRBJ1-5|NA
TGTGCCAGCTCACCACCGGGCAGGGGTCAGCCCCAGCATTTT
CASSPPGRGQPQHF
>TRBV19|TRBD1|TRBJ2-7|few
TGTGCCAGTAGTATGGGGGACAGGGGGCCGTCCGGGCAGTACTTC
CASSMGDRGPSGQYF
>TRBV5-4|TRBD2|TRBJ2-3|NA
TGTGCCAGCAGCTTAGTAGCGGGAGGGTTATCAGATACGCAGTATTTT
CASSLVAGGLSDTQYF
>TRBV9|TRBD1|TRBJ1-3|NA
TGTGCCAGCAGCTGGGGACAGGGGAGCTCTGGAAACACCATATATTTT
CASSWGQGSSGNTIYF
>TRBV6-5|NA|TRBJ2-7|NA
TGTGCCAGCAGCACCCAGGGGTTCGAGGTCCCCGAGCAGTACTTC
CASSTQGFEVPEQYF
>TRBV4-3|NA|TRBJ2-1|NA
TGCGCCAGCAGCCAAGAGGCCGGGAGCTCCTACAATGAGCAGTTCTTC
CASSQEAGSSYNEQFF
>TRBV25-1|TRBD1|TRBJ1-3|NA
TGTGCCAGCAGTGACCCTGGACAGGGGGCTGGAAACACCATATATTTT
CASSDPGQGAGNTIYF
>TRBV27|NA|TRBJ2-3|once
TGTGCCAGCAGTTTATTCGGGGGAAGCACAGATACGCAGTATTTT
CASSLFGGSTDTQYF
>TRBV27|NA|TRBJ2-7|NA
TGTGCCAGCAGTTCCGGCTTCGGGACATCCTACGAGCAGTACTTC
CASSSGFGTSYEQYF
>TRBV7-3|NA|TRBJ2-1|NA
TGTGCCAGCAGCCCCCAGGGATGGTACCCCAATGAGCAGTTCTTC
CASSPQGWYPNEQFF
>TRBV21-1|NA|TRBJ2-7|NA
TGTGCCAGCAGCAAAGGGGCGTACCGGGACAGGGGCCACGAGCAGTACTTC
CASSKGAYRDRGHEQYF
>TRBV29-1|TRBD1|TRBJ1-1|NA
TGCAGCGCCCTTGACAGGGGAGGTGACACTGAAGCTTTCTTT
CSALDRGGDTEAFF
>TRBV4-3|NA|TRBJ1-2|NA
TGCGCCAGCAGCCAAGGACTGGAGAACAATGGCTACACCTTC
CASSQGLENNGYTF
>TRBV19|TRBD2|TRBJ2-1|once
TGTGCCAGTAGTTCTTCTAGCGGGAGGTTTAAGAGTGAGCAGTTCTTC
CASSSSSGRFKSEQFF
>TRBV27|NA|TRBJ1-3|NA
TGTGCCAGCAGTTTATTAGGGGGTGGAAACACCATATATTTT
CASSLLGGGNTIYF
>TRBV5-8|TRBD1|TRBJ1-3|NA
TGTGCCAGCAGCGGGGACAGGGGCGGTGGAAACACCATATATTTT
CASSGDRGGGNTIYF
>TRBV6-2/TRBV6-3|TRBD2|TRBJ2-1|NA
TGTGCCAGCAGTTACATCGGGAGGGTCCCCTACAATGAGCAGTTCTTC
CASSYIGRVPYNEQFF
>TRBV4-3|TRBD2|TRBJ2-2|NA
TGCGCCAGCAGCCCTACCTGGCTAGCGGGGGGTGCAGGGGAGCTGTTTTTT
CASSPTWLAGGAGELFF
>TRBV5-4|NA|TRBJ1-3|NA
TGTGCCAGCAGCGGAGGGTCCCGGGGAGCAGGAAACACCATATATTTT
CASSGGSRGAGNTIYF
>TRBV7-9|TRBD2|TRBJ2-7|many
TGTGCCAGCAGCGTTCTAGCGGGAGTAACCTACGAGCAGTACTTC
CASSVLAGVTYEQYF
>TRBV29-1|NA|TRBJ1-5|few
TGCAGCGTTGTTACCGGGGTAGGTCAGCCCCAGCATTTT
CSVVTGVGQPQHF
>TRBV4-1|TRBD2|TRBJ2-5|NA
TGCGCCAGCAGTCAAGTCCCCCGGGGGGTGGTGCAAGAGACCCAGTACTTC
CASSQVPRGVVQETQYF
>TRBV28|NA|TRBJ1-5|NA
TGTGCCAGCAGACGTGAAGGGAGTCAGCATTTT
CASRREGSQHF
>TRBV4-1|TRBD2|TRBJ2-1|NA
TGCGCCAGCAGGGCCCAACTAGCGGAGGCTCGAGGTGAGCAGTTCTTC
CASRAQLAEARGEQFF
>TRBV10-3|NA|TRBJ1-4|NA
TGTGCCACGCAGGCTTTTACTAATGAAAAACTGTTTTTT
CATQAFTNEKLFF
>TRBV28|NA|TRBJ1-6|NA
TGTGCCAGCAGGAGACAGGCCAATAATTCACCCCTCCACTTT
CASRRQANNSPLHF
>TRBV6-5|TRBD1|TRBJ2-7|NA
TGTGCCAGCAGCCGAACAGGGGGCTTCGACGAGCAGTACTTC
CASSRTGGFDEQYF
>TRBV7-3|TRBD1|TRBJ1-2|NA
TGTGCCAGCAGCAATGGACAGGGGGGCTACACCTTC
CASSNGQGGYTF
>TRBV5-6|NA|TRBJ2-2|few
TGTGCCAGCAGCCATAGGGGGACCCGCCCGGACGGGGAGCTGTTTTTT
CASSHRGTRPDGELFF
>TRBV28|NA|TRBJ1-6|once
TGTGCCAGCAGTACCGACGCGGAAAGCTCCTATAATTCACCCCTCCACTTT
CASSTDAESSYNSPLHF
>TRBV10-3|TRBD1|TRBJ2-7|NA
TGTGCCATCAGCCCCGGGACAGTCTTCTACGAGCAGTACTTC
CAISPGTVFYEQYF
>TRBV9|TRBD1|TRBJ1-4|few
TGTGCCAGCAGCCGGACAGGGGATCGTGAAAAACTGTTTTTT
CASSRTGDREKLFF
>TRBV28|TRBD1|TRBJ2-1|NA
TGTGCCAGCAGTTTATTCGTTCTGGGACAGAAGATATACAATGAGCAGTTCTTC
CASSLFVLGQKIYNEQFF